This T cell receptor (beta chain) was retrieved from a study of technical replicates of blood from several donors. Some clones are missing from TCRdb's copy, which holds only in-frame ones; the method was immunoSEQ multiplex PCR. In the table there are around 78,000 clones, over 85% of which are singletons. Germline V gives CDR1 LNHDA, CDR2 SQIVND (reference sequence). The CDR3 has 18 residues. V lost 1 base to trimming and J lost 0 bases, with 16 bases between them. The sample taken for sequencing was T cells isolated from PBMCs. The source is a human donor in good health. The V gene is TRBV19, the J gene TRBJ1-5; possibly TRBD1 for D (6 bases). CDR3 bases: TGTGCCAGTAGTATAGGACGAAGGGGGGGATATAGCAATCAGCCCCAGCATTTT. This codes for CASSIGRRGGYSNQPQHF.